These 13 T cell receptor beta chains originate from one sample sequenced in a study of glioma-infiltrating T cells. TCR alpha and beta CDR3 regions were amplified from RNA using iRepertoire nested multiplex PCR. TCRdb re-derived calls from the multiplex PCR reads in MiXCR, one entry per CDR3 protein. The sample holds under 200,000 distinct CDR3 sequences, about 47% seen once. Input material: glioma tissue, nonneoplastic brain tissue, or PBMCs (not recorded which). Source of these receptors: a human donor with low-grade glioma or glioblastoma, undergoing nonglioma brain surgery, or in good health (not recorded which).

Concerning this clonotype: A much larger clone lies a single base off, so this may be a read error. The chain combines TRBV6-1 with TRBJ2-7, with D unresolved. Germline V gives CDR1 MNHNS, CDR2 SASEGT. This CDR3 contains 12 residues. The V gene lost 9 bases and the J gene lost 5 bases, with 14 bases spanning the gap. CDR3 amino acids: CASGSVDDEQYF. Here the CDR3 DNA reads TGTGCCAGTGGGTCGGTGGACGACGAGCAGTACTTC.

This sequence joins TRBV11-2 and TRBJ2-1; 7 bases are a match to TRBD2. Germline CDR1 is SGHAT and CDR2 is FQNNGV. The ends lost 3 bases at V and 3 bases at J; junction bases unmatched: 2. The CDR3 contains 14 residues. The CDR3 sequence is CASSLQRDYNEQFF. The DNA of the CDR3 is TGTGCCAGCAGCTTGCAGCGGGACTACAATGAGCAGTTCTTC.

This clonotype was seen ten or more times. The CDR3 here is CASSSIDRNSYGYTF. Here the CDR3 DNA reads TGTGCCAGCAGTTCGATTGACAGGAACTCCTATGGCTACACCTTC. The chain links TRBV28 to TRBJ1-2; perhaps TRBD1 as D (6 bases). This CDR3 contains 15 residues. The V gene lost 4 bases and the J gene lost 4 bases, with 16 bases spanning the gap. The germline gives CDR1 MDHEN, CDR2 SYDVKM.

The chain employs TRBV6-2 or TRBV6-3 and TRBJ2-3; no clear D. This CDR3 has 15 amino acids. Germline V gives CDR1 MNHEY, CDR2 SVGEGT. Trimming removed 5 bases at V and 2 bases at J, with 14 bases between. The CDR3 loop is CASSDGRTYTDTQYF. The DNA for the CDR3 is TGTGCCAGCAGTGACGGGCGTACTTACACAGATACGCAGTATTTT.

The CDR3 DNA follows: TGTGCCAGCAGTGTCGGAGGGAGGGTCCAAGAGACCCAGTACTTC. It specifies CASSVGGRVQETQYF. V usage is TRBV2 and J usage is TRBJ2-5; 7 bases are a match to TRBD2. In germline, CDR1 is SNHLY, CDR2 FYNNEI. V lost 4 bases and J lost 1; bases outside the gene matches: 6. The CDR3 consists of 15 residues.

With respect to this clonotype: A much larger clone differs from this one at a single base, so this may be a read error. The rearrangement links TRBV24-1 to TRBJ2-5, with 8 bases that match TRBD1. This CDR3 is 14 amino acids long. The germline gives CDR1 KGHDR, CDR2 SFDVKD. The V gene end was trimmed by 3 bases and the J gene end by 5 bases; junction bases not matched to a gene: 4. CDR3 DNA: TGTGCCACCAGTGATGCCAGGGGGCATGAGACCCAGTACTTC. This codes for CATSDARGHETQYF.

Concerning this clonotype: It may be a read error: a sequence one base away is much more abundant. The genes are TRBV28 and TRBJ2-3, with D possibly being TRBD2 (5 bases). Germline values: CDR1 MDHEN, CDR2 SYDVKM. There are 15 residues in the CDR3. V was pared by 6 bases and J by 1 base, with 14 bases between. CDR3 sequence reads: CASSPSPGCTDTQYF. Written as DNA, the CDR3 is TGTGCCAGCAGCCCCTCCCCGGGATGCACAGATACGCAGTATTTT.

About this clonotype itself: Given a much more abundant clone one base away, this may be a read error. The chain couples TRBV24-1 to TRBJ1-2; TRBD1 might be the D (6 bases). The germline CDR1 and CDR2 sequences are KGHDR and SFDVKD. The CDR3 contains 12 residues. CDR3 in DNA: TGTGCCACCAGTGGGGACAAGTATGGCTACGCCTTC. Amino acid sequence: CATSGDKYGYAF.

This clonotype was recorded many times. The chain is built from TRBV29-1 and TRBJ1-3; D might be TRBD1 (6 bases). Germline assignment: CDR1 SQVTM and CDR2 ANQGSEA. CDR3 size: 14 residues. The V gene lost 4 bases and the J gene lost 0 bases, with 10 bases spanning the gap. The CDR3 nucleotides are TGCAGCGTTGTAACAGGGAACTCTGGAAACACCATATATTTT. Translation gives CSVVTGNSGNTIYF.

The chain carries TRBV7-2 and TRBJ2-2; unclear D gene. This CDR3 is 15 amino acids long. Trimming cost V 5 bases and J 2 bases, with 12 bases left between them. CDR1 and CDR2 (germline): SGHTA, FQGNSA. The CDR3 DNA reads TGTGCCAGCAGCCCCGAGACGTTCAACACCGGGGAGCTGTTTTTT. This gives the protein CASSPETFNTGELFF.

For this clonotype: A much larger clone lies one base from this, so it may be a read error. The CDR3 ends on some other residue instead of the conserved phenylalanine or tryptophan, so this is likely a read error. The rearrangement joins TRBV18 to TRBJ2-7, with D perhaps matching TRBD2 (5 bases). There are 13 residues in the CDR3. V dropped 3 bases and J dropped 7 bases, with 13 bases sitting between them. CDR1 and CDR2 from the germline V gene are KGHSH and LQKENI. The CDR3 is CASSPSERREQYL. The CDR3 DNA is TGTGCCAGCTCACCCTCGGAGCGGAGGGAGCAGTACCTC.

This clonotype was detected a few times. The chain carries TRBV28 and TRBJ2-5; the D is unclear. V gave up 8 bases and J gave up 4 bases, with 14 bases separating them. The CDR3 is 13 amino acids. The germline V gene encodes CDR1 MDHEN and CDR2 SYDVKM. The CDR3 here is CASELPGGETQYF. As DNA, the CDR3 is TGTGCCAGCGAACTTCCAGGTGGAGAGACCCAGTACTTC.

This chain links TRBV5-1 with TRBJ1-1, with 8 positions matching TRBD1. CDR3 length: 15 amino acids. Unmatched junction bases numbered 7, after V lost 4 bases and J lost 2 bases. Germline CDR1 and CDR2: SGHRS and YFSETQ. The CDR3 reads CASSDQGQANTEAFF. The CDR3 region has the DNA TGCGCCAGCAGCGATCAGGGACAGGCCAACACTGAAGCTTTCTTT.